Listed here are 14 T cell receptor beta chains from one sample, sequenced in a study of T cell clones after liver transplantation. Alloreactive TCRbeta sequences came from sequencing proliferating CFSE-low cells in the MLR. Antigen specificity for these receptors is unknown. Clones were sequenced by immunoSEQ multiplex PCR, and TCRdb holds only the in-frame ones, with some missing. The sample has some 1,300 clones, 29% seen once. What was sequenced was CD8+ T cells from PBMCs cultured with third-party cells. These receptors were taken from a human patient who received a liver transplant. Some T cells could come from the graft donor.

This clone has just a few counts. The chain is built from TRBV7-8 and TRBJ2-1, with D perhaps matching TRBD1 (5 bases). Germline V gene sequence: CDR1 SGHVS, CDR2 FQNEAQ. This CDR3 comprises 13 residues. Trimming stripped 2 bases from V and 5 bases from J, with 7 bases between. The CDR3 bases are TGTGCCAGCAGCTTAAAGACAGACAATGAGCAGTTCTTC. It encodes CASSLKTDNEQFF.

By its share, this clone is large. This CDR3 is also generated by other DNA sequences in the sample. CDR3 sequence (DNA): TGTGCCAGCAGGATCGTGGGTGGGAGTGAAAAACTGTTTTTT. Translation gives CASRIVGGSEKLFF. The V and J genes are TRBV27 and TRBJ1-4; D unclear. Germline loops: CDR1 MNHEY, CDR2 SMNVEV (reference sequence). This CDR3 spans 14 amino acids. V gave up 6 bases and J gave up 7 bases, with 15 bases separating them.

This chain connects TRBV21-1 to TRBJ2-4; the D call in the table, TRBD2, was not verified against the DNA. TRBV21-1 is designated a pseudogene. The CDR3 runs 15 residues. The CDR3 here is CASSKIAGGQNIQYF. In DNA form, the CDR3 reads TGTGCCAGCAGCAAAATAGCGGGAGGTCAAAACATTCAGTACTTC.

The V and J genes are TRBV5-6 and TRBJ1-5; 7 bases are a match to TRBD1. The germline V gene has CDR1 SGHDT and CDR2 YYEEEE. The V gene end was trimmed by 0 bases and the J gene end by 8 bases; junction bases not matched to a gene: 2. The CDR3 has 13 amino acids. Here the CDR3 reads CASSLAGGEPQHF. The CDR3 DNA follows: TGTGCCAGCAGCTTGGCAGGGGGTGAGCCCCAGCATTTT.

This clone is labeled as large. This CDR3 is also generated by other DNA sequences in the sample. V and J are TRBV27 and TRBJ2-1; TRBD2 matches 11 bases. The CDR3 is 15 residues long. Unmatched junction bases numbered 4, after V lost 5 bases and J lost 4 bases. CDR1 and CDR2 from the germline V gene are MNHEY and SMNVEV (reference sequence). The CDR3 coding sequence is TGTGCCAGCAGTCTCGGGACTAGCGGATACAATGAGCAGTTCTTC. Translating gives CASSLGTSGYNEQFF.

For this clone: Just one base apart from a much larger clone, this may be a read error. Other DNA sequences in the sample encode the same CDR3. The chain has TRBV2 and TRBJ1-5; no clear D gene. The CDR3 runs 15 residues. The germline V gene encodes CDR1 SNHLY and CDR2 FYNNEI. This CDR3 reads CASSAWQYSNQPQHF. The CDR3 coding sequence is TGTGCCAGCAGTGCTTGGCAGTATAGCAATCAACCCCAGCATTTT.

This clone was seen more than once but under ten times. A far larger clone is one nucleotide away, so this likely arose from a read error. The chain has TRBV1 and TRBJ1-1; the table's D call, TRBD1, was not checked against the DNA. TRBV1 is shown as a pseudogene. CDR3 size: 15 residues. The CDR3 nucleotides read TGCACCAGCAGCCAAGATGGGTCAGGGGGGACTGAAGCTTTCTTT. As protein: CTSSQDGSGGTEAFF.

V usage is TRBV7-6 and J usage is TRBJ2-1, with a tentative D call TRBD2 (5 bases). CDR1 is SGHVS and CDR2 is FNYEAQ in the germline V gene. This CDR3 region has 15 residues. Between the trimmed V and J ends, which lost 5 bases and 0 bases, there was a span of 11 bases. The CDR3 region is CASSLGESSYNEQFF. In nucleotides, the CDR3 is TGTGCCAGCAGCCTCGGGGAGAGCTCCTACAATGAGCAGTTCTTC.

This clone appeared a single time. This chain joins TRBV2 and TRBJ1-1, with TRBD1 identical over 8 bases. The junction had 6 bases not matched to a gene; V was cut back by 5 bases and J by 4 bases. The CDR3 is made up of 14 amino acids. Germline CDR1 is SNHLY and CDR2 is FYNNEI. DNA of the CDR3: TGTGCCAGCAGTTTTGGCAGGGGGCTCACTGAAGCTTTCTTT. It yields the protein CASSFGRGLTEAFF. The full variable domain, its missing parts supplied by reference TRBV2 and TRBJ1-1, is EPEVTQTPSHQVTQMGQEVILRCVPISNHLYFYWYRQILGQKVEFLVSFYNNEISEKSEIFDDQFSVERPDGSNFTLKIRSTKLEDSAMYFCASSFGRGLTEAFFGQGTRLTVV.

The chain carries TRBV21-1 and TRBJ1-5. TRBV21-1 counts as a pseudogene. The CDR3 consists of 16 residues. Here the CDR3 reads CASSPDREGGNQPQHF. The CDR3 nucleotides are TGTGCCAGCAGCCCAGACAGGGAGGGGGGCAATCAGCCCCAGCATTTT.

This clone is judged large. This chain uses TRBV15 with TRBJ2-5; TRBD1 is a possible D gene (6 bases). The V and J ends lost 3 bases and 1 base respectively, with 15 bases between them. The CDR3 consists of 16 residues. CDR1 and CDR2 from the germline V gene are LNHNV and YYDKDF (reference sequence). The CDR3 loop reads CATSSENRALQETQYF. The CDR3, as DNA: TGTGCCACCAGCAGTGAAAACAGGGCCCTCCAAGAGACCCAGTACTTC.

This clone was seen only once. This chain connects TRBV7-6 to TRBJ2-1, with D perhaps TRBD2 (7 bases). The CDR3 has 15 residues. The V and J ends lost 6 bases and 3 bases respectively, with 15 bases between them. The V gene's germline CDR1 is SGHVS and CDR2 FNYEAQ. The CDR3 region has the DNA TGTGCCAGCAGGGGGGGGCTAAACAACTACAATGAGCAGTTCTTC. It specifies CASRGGLNNYNEQFF.

This clone turned up a few times. The V gene is TRBV27, the J gene TRBJ2-7, with D possibly being TRBD2 (5 bases). The CDR3 consists of 14 residues. Looked up from germline, CDR1 is MNHEY and CDR2 is SMNVEV (reference sequence). The ends were cut back, 5 bases at V and 2 bases at J, with 13 bases in the middle. The CDR3 DNA is TGTGCCAGCAGTCCCGGGGTCGGAGCCTACGAGCAGTACTTC. Translating gives CASSPGVGAYEQYF.

In this sample, this clone turned up a few times. The gene calls are TRBV4-1 and TRBJ1-4; 9 bases align to TRBD1. Germline V gene lookup returns CDR1 MGHRA and CDR2 YSYEKL. J lost 10 bases, V lost 4 bases, and 4 bases had no gene match. The CDR3 has 13 residues. The CDR3 is CASSRGTGRKLFF. The CDR3 DNA is TGCGCCAGCAGCCGTGGGACAGGGCGAAAACTGTTTTTT.